Sequencing of this T cell receptor (beta chain) was carried out in a study of blood T cell repertoires in COVID-19. Looking at the study overall: PBMCs, B-cell-depleted T cells, or T cells provided the cDNA or gDNA that made up the material.

Original processing methods: By means of reference gene primer amplification, nucleated cell counts were estimated. Measured with immunoSEQ multiplex PCR; TCRdb has only the in-frame clones, and not every one. That table gives V, J and clone size, and the DNA gave D and trimming. This sample yields over 55,000 clones, of which roughly 89% are seen a single time; around a fifth belongs to the top ten. Trimming shortened V by 4 bases and J by 2 bases, and 11 bases separated the two germline ends. Germline CDR1 is SQVTM and CDR2 is ANQGSEA. The CDR3 loop spans 13 amino acids. Material: peripheral blood. V and J are TRBV29-1 and TRBJ1-1; TRBD1 might be the D (6 bases). This clonotype was sampled from an elderly woman with acute or convalescent COVID-19. Here the CDR3 reads CSVVGTPNTEAFF. CDR3 nucleotide sequence: TGCAGCGTTGTTGGGACACCTAACACTGAAGCTTTCTTT. Variable domain in full (rest from reference TRBV29-1 and TRBJ1-1): SAVISQKPSRDICQRGTSLTIQCQVDSQVTMMFWYRQQPGQSLTLIATANQGSEATYESGFVIDKFPISRPNLTFSTLTVSNMSPEDSSIYLCSVVGTPNTEAFFGQGTRLTVV.